One and the same sample provided the 13 T cell receptor beta chains below, sequenced in a study of blood T cell repertoires in COVID-19. TCRdb keeps only in-frame clones here, not all; method: immunoSEQ multiplex PCR. The sample has approximately 180,000 clones, over 75% seen once. Sequenced material: peripheral blood. These receptor sequences come from a human donor with active or convalescent COVID-19. The donor label of this sample is uncertain.

V and J are TRBV10-3 and TRBJ2-7, with TRBD2 matching over 9 bases. This CDR3 is 15 amino acids long. Germline loops: CDR1 ENHRY, CDR2 SYGVKD. The V gene end was trimmed by 6 bases and the J gene end by 5 bases; junction bases not matched to a gene: 11. The CDR3 DNA sequence: TGTGCCATCAGCTCCAGCGGGGGGAGTGTCAACGAGCAGTACTTC. The encoded protein is CAISSSGGSVNEQYF.

The chain is built from TRBV24-1 and TRBJ2-1; 13 positions agree with TRBD2. J was trimmed by 5 bases and V by 3 bases; bases with no gene match: 3. CDR3 length: 16 amino acids. Germline CDR1 and CDR2: KGHDR and SFDVKD. CDR3 sequence reads: CATSDGGLAGNNEQFF. CDR3 in DNA: TGTGCCACCAGTGATGGGGGACTAGCGGGGAACAATGAGCAGTTCTTC.

CDR3 residues: CAIRGLSYEQYF. The CDR3 nucleotides read TGTGCCATCAGGGGACTTTCCTACGAGCAGTACTTC. The gene calls are TRBV10-3 and TRBJ2-7; a possible D gene is TRBD2 (6 bases). V dropped 6 bases and J dropped 1 base, with 7 bases sitting between them. CDR1 and CDR2 (germline): ENHRY, SYGVKD. This CDR3 has 12 amino acids.

The V call is TRBV28, the J call TRBJ2-7, with D hard to call. CDR1 is MDHEN, CDR2 SYDVKM, per germline. V lost 11 bases and J lost 7, with 18 bases in between. The CDR3 runs 12 residues. The DNA of the CDR3 is TGTGCCTCCCATTCCGGGTTTCTGGAGCAGTACTTC. Residues: CASHSGFLEQYF.

This clone was seen just once. This chain uses TRBV10-2 with TRBJ2-3; possibly TRBD2 for D (6 bases). V was trimmed by 6 bases and J by 6 bases, leaving 22 bases between them. CDR3 size: 16 residues. CDR1 WSHSY and CDR2 SAAADI come from the germline V gene. The CDR3 loop is CASSEEGASLTDTQYF. The DNA for the CDR3 is TGCGCCAGCAGCGAGGAGGGCGCCTCTCTCACGGATACGCAGTATTTT.

The rearrangement links TRBV21-1 to TRBJ2-7; TRBD1, as called in the table, went unchecked against the DNA. TRBV21-1 is an annotated pseudogene. This CDR3 is 18 amino acids long. CDR3 DNA sequence: TGTGCCAGCAGCATCAACCATTACAGGGAAGGGGCCTCTTACGAGCAGTACTTC. This sequence encodes CASSINHYREGASYEQYF.

The CDR3 sequence is CASSREGGGELFF. In nucleotides, the CDR3 is TGCGCCAGCAGCAGGGAGGGCGGCGGGGAGCTGTTTTTT. V usage is TRBV5-1 and J usage is TRBJ2-2, with TRBD2 matching over 7 bases. V lost 4 bases, J lost 7 bases, and 4 bases stayed unmatched. Germline CDR1 reads SGHRS; CDR2 reads YFSETQ. The CDR3 contains 13 residues.

This chain links TRBV12-3 or TRBV12-4 with TRBJ2-5; D call uncertain. The CDR3 runs 12 residues. Between the trimmed V and J ends, which lost 5 bases and 0 bases, there was a span of 4 bases. The CDR3 DNA follows: TGTGCCAGCAGTCCGTACCAAGAGACCCAGTACTTC. Translation: CASSPYQETQYF.

This rearrangement joins TRBV18 to TRBJ2-7; TRBD1 agrees at 7 bases. V was pared by 3 bases and J by 0 bases, with 2 bases of the junction left unmatched. The CDR3 is 14 amino acids. Germline loops: CDR1 KGHSH, CDR2 LQKENI. The CDR3 here is CASSPGQSSYEQYF. In nucleotides, the CDR3 is TGTGCCAGCTCACCGGGACAGAGCTCCTACGAGCAGTACTTC.

The V and J genes are TRBV3-1 (or the pseudogene TRBV3-2) and TRBJ1-2; D is unclear. The CDR3 consists of 12 residues. The V gene's germline CDR1 is LGHDT and CDR2 YNNKEL (reference sequence). V dropped 3 bases and J dropped 8 bases, with 10 bases sitting between them. CDR3: CASSQSVFGYTF. CDR3 DNA: TGTGCCAGCAGCCAGTCTGTTTTCGGCTACACCTTC.

The V call is TRBV6-1, the J call TRBJ1-1; tentatively, D is TRBD1 (5 bases). V was trimmed by 2 bases and J by 5 bases, leaving 12 bases between them. CDR3 length equals 14 residues. The germline V gene has CDR1 MNHNS and CDR2 SASEGT. DNA for the CDR3: TGTGCCAGCAGTGAATTTGCGGGGGAGACTGAAGCTTTCTTT. Translated: CASSEFAGETEAFF.

Here the CDR3 reads CASGPGGYTEAFF. CDR3 bases: TGTGCTAGTGGCCCTGGGGGGTACACTGAAGCTTTCTTT. The V call is TRBV12-5, the J call TRBJ1-1, with a tentative D call TRBD1 (5 bases). Per germline, CDR1 LGHNT and CDR2 FRNRAP. The CDR3 has 13 amino acids. V was trimmed by 6 bases and J by 3 bases, leaving 11 bases between them. The full variable domain, rest sourced from reference TRBV12-5 and TRBJ1-1, is DARVTQTPRHKVTEMGQEVTMRCQPILGHNTVFWYRQTMMQGLELLAYFRNRAPLDDSGMPKDRFSAEMPDATLATLKIQPSEPRDSAVYFCASGPGGYTEAFFGQGTRLTVV.

This clone was seen more than once but under ten times. The V and J genes are TRBV30 and TRBJ2-7; TRBD1 matches at 8 bases. J was trimmed by 2 bases and V by 4 bases; bases with no gene match: 1. Germline V gene lookup returns CDR1 GTSNPN and CDR2 SVGIG (reference sequence). This CDR3 region has 12 residues. The CDR3 loop is CAWTGGPYEQYF. The CDR3 DNA reads as TGTGCCTGGACAGGGGGCCCCTACGAGCAGTACTTC.